This entry concerns a single T cell receptor beta chain. Its cognate antigen is unknown. CDR1 and CDR2 (germline): LNHNV, YYDKDF (reference sequence). V was cut by 5 bases and J by 0 bases, with 7 bases left in between. The CDR3 loop spans 13 amino acids. The study profiled TCR beta VDJ and CDR3 using genomic DNA as template. Each CDR3 protein gets one entry after TCRdb re-called the reads with MiXCR. The sample comprises about 160,000 distinct CDR3 sequences, about 48% of which are singletons, and 25% to 40% rests with the top ten. This sample is drawn from a study of CD8+CD57+ T cells in acquired aplastic anemia. Study-wide results and limits: Patients had twenty-nine CD8+ CDR3 sequences in common with controls (the shared set).

For sequencing, patients were chosen who had shown expansion of CD8+CD57+ cells by flow cytometry. The sequence was obtained from a human donor with aplastic anemia. The chain has TRBV15 and TRBJ1-2; D is ambiguous. Sequencing input: sorted CD4+, CD8+, or CD8+CD57+ T cells (not recorded which) from PBMCs. CDR3 residues: CATSGRPNYGYTF. The CDR3 DNA sequence: TGTGCCACCAGCGGAAGACCTAACTATGGCTACACCTTC.